The clone carrying this T cell receptor (beta chain) appeared a few times. The gene names here belong to mouse. The sequence runs out 4 residues before the end of the CDR3; the remainder is reconstructed from the germline J gene. The data were taken from a study of CD8+ T cells in alopecia areata. Sequencing relied on a cDNA template that was reverse transcribed from extracted RNA. Sequencing used immunoSEQ multiplex PCR; TCRdb keeps in-frame clones, though not all of them. Singletons are absent from the sample, which has 290,000 or so clones. Sorting relied on CD4, CD8alpha, NKG2D, NKG2ACE and other markers applied to pooled cutaneous lymph node cells. Germline lookup yields CDR1 NSQYPW and CDR2 LRSPGD (reference sequence). With V trimmed by 3 bases and J by 1 base, 5 bases remained unmatched. There are 15 residues in the CDR3.

The TCR comes from a C3H/HeJ mouse with alopecia areata. Mice of this strain are of MHC haplotype H2-k. The chain recombines TRBV1 with TRBJ1-2; 7 bases are shared with TRBD1. The sequencing input was CD4+ T cells sorted from a lymph node. The CDR3 loop is CTCSASNRGNSDYTF. CDR3 bases read: TGCACCTGCAGTGCTAGTAACAGGGGAAACTCC.